A selection of T cell receptor beta chains follows, all from one sample in a study of blood T cell repertoires in COVID-19. This table comes from immunoSEQ multiplex PCR, and its TCRdb copy is limited to in-frame clones, with some not included. The sample lists about 170,000 clones, about nine tenths occurring once. The specimen sequenced was peripheral blood. The receptors were gathered from a woman aged 60-70 years with COVID-19, enrolled during active disease. CDR3s include the opening cysteine and the closing phenylalanine or tryptophan. D genes are given only for firm matches. Clone size, where shown, is once, few, many, or a class for clones that have expanded.

v_call: TRBV5-6; d_call: TRBD1; cdr3_length: 15; clone_size: NA; j_call: TRBJ1-5; cdr3_aa: CASSRGQGGNQPQHF; cdr3_nt: TGTGCCAGCAGCCGCGGACAGGGAGGCAATCAGCCCCAGCATTTT
v_call: TRBV5-1; d_call: TRBD2; cdr3_length: 15; clone_size: NA; j_call: TRBJ2-3; cdr3_aa: CASTVTSGTLDTQYF; cdr3_nt: TGCGCCAGCACTGTGACTAGCGGCACGTTGGATACGCAGTATTTT
v_call: TRBV9; d_call: TRBD2; cdr3_length: 15; clone_size: large; j_call: TRBJ2-1; cdr3_aa: CASSPVAGAANEQFF; cdr3_nt: TGTGCCAGCAGCCCGGTAGCGGGAGCGGCAAATGAGCAGTTCTTC
v_call: TRBV2; d_call: NA; cdr3_length: 12; clone_size: NA; j_call: TRBJ2-7; cdr3_aa: CASREYSYEQYF; cdr3_nt: TGTGCCAGCAGGGAGTACTCCTACGAGCAGTACTTC
v_call: TRBV11-2; d_call: NA; cdr3_length: 16; clone_size: NA; j_call: TRBJ2-7; cdr3_aa: CASSLVVGGRRGEQYF; cdr3_nt: TGTGCCAGCAGCTTAGTAGTTGGAGGGAGACGGGGCGAGCAGTACTTC
v_call: TRBV5-1; d_call: TRBD1; cdr3_length: 13; clone_size: NA; j_call: TRBJ1-1; cdr3_aa: CASSSQDRAQAFF; cdr3_nt: TGCGCCAGCAGCTCCCAGGACAGGGCTCAAGCTTTCTTT
v_call: TRBV6-2/TRBV6-3; d_call: NA; cdr3_length: 11; clone_size: NA; j_call: TRBJ1-2; cdr3_aa: CASSLPGGYTF; cdr3_nt: TGTGCCAGCAGCCTGCCGGGGGGCTACACCTTC
v_call: TRBV4-3; d_call: NA; cdr3_length: 19; clone_size: NA; j_call: TRBJ1-6; cdr3_aa: CASSQIRQDRISYNSPLHF; cdr3_nt: TGCGCCAGCAGCCAGATCAGGCAAGACAGGATCTCCTATAATTCACCCCTCCACTTT
v_call: TRBV11-2; d_call: TRBD2; cdr3_length: 14; clone_size: NA; j_call: TRBJ2-1; cdr3_aa: CASSLAGGGNEQFF; cdr3_nt: TGTGCCAGCAGCTTGGCGGGAGGGGGCAATGAGCAGTTCTTC
v_call: TRBV21-1; d_call: NA; cdr3_length: 19; clone_size: once; j_call: TRBJ2-3; cdr3_aa: CASTEAENWVPGGADTQYF; cdr3_nt: TGTGCCAGCACGGAAGCCGAAAATTGGGTCCCGGGTGGCGCAGATACGCAGTATTTT
v_call: TRBV28; d_call: NA; cdr3_length: 11; clone_size: NA; j_call: TRBJ2-7; cdr3_aa: CASSLGQGYYF; cdr3_nt: TGTGCCAGCAGTTTAGGGCAGGGTTACTACTTC
v_call: TRBV7-6; d_call: NA; cdr3_length: 16; clone_size: NA; j_call: TRBJ2-2; cdr3_aa: CASSQWGGVSTGELFF; cdr3_nt: TGTGCCAGCAGTCAATGGGGGGGCGTTAGCACCGGGGAGCTGTTTTTT
v_call: TRBV18; d_call: NA; cdr3_length: 15; clone_size: NA; j_call: TRBJ1-5; cdr3_aa: CASSPAGNSNQPQHF; cdr3_nt: TGTGCCAGCTCACCAGCAGGGAATAGCAATCAGCCCCAGCATTTT
v_call: TRBV30; d_call: NA; cdr3_length: 12; clone_size: NA; j_call: TRBJ2-5; cdr3_aa: CAWKPGRETQYF; cdr3_nt: TGTGCCTGGAAGCCAGGGCGGGAGACCCAGTACTTC
v_call: TRBV15; d_call: NA; cdr3_length: 12; clone_size: NA; j_call: TRBJ1-2; cdr3_aa: CATSRDLGRGTF; cdr3_nt: TGTGCCACCAGCAGAGATCTGGGTAGGGGAACCTTC
v_call: TRBV7-9; d_call: NA; cdr3_length: 13; clone_size: NA; j_call: TRBJ2-7; cdr3_aa: CASSFPGPYEQYF; cdr3_nt: TGTGCCAGCAGCTTCCCAGGGCCCTACGAGCAGTACTTC
v_call: TRBV5-1; d_call: NA; cdr3_length: 16; clone_size: NA; j_call: TRBJ2-5; cdr3_aa: CASSLQGWGNQETQYF; cdr3_nt: TGCGCCAGCAGCTTACAGGGATGGGGGAACCAAGAGACCCAGTACTTC
v_call: TRBV5-6; d_call: NA; cdr3_length: 14; clone_size: NA; j_call: TRBJ1-1; cdr3_aa: CASSLLQEGTEAFF; cdr3_nt: TGTGCCAGCAGCTTGTTGCAGGAGGGCACTGAAGCTTTCTTT
v_call: TRBV5-4; d_call: TRBD2; cdr3_length: 16; clone_size: NA; j_call: TRBJ2-1; cdr3_aa: CASSHGLAVPSSEQFF; cdr3_nt: TGTGCCAGCAGCCATGGACTAGCGGTGCCCTCGAGTGAGCAGTTCTTC
v_call: TRBV5-4; d_call: TRBD1; cdr3_length: 17; clone_size: NA; j_call: TRBJ1-1; cdr3_aa: CASSLEGGLGLNTEAFF; cdr3_nt: TGTGCCAGCAGCTTGGAAGGGGGCTTGGGGTTAAACACTGAAGCTTTCTTT
v_call: TRBV5-8; d_call: TRBD2; cdr3_length: 15; clone_size: NA; j_call: TRBJ2-7; cdr3_aa: CASSRPGLASYEQYF; cdr3_nt: TGTGCCAGCAGCCGCCCGGGACTAGCGTCCTACGAGCAGTACTTC
v_call: TRBV7-9; d_call: NA; cdr3_length: 14; clone_size: few; j_call: TRBJ2-5; cdr3_aa: CASSLEGQVETQYF; cdr3_nt: TGTGCCAGCAGCTTAGAAGGTCAGGTAGAGACCCAGTACTTC
v_call: TRBV6-1; d_call: NA; cdr3_length: 18; clone_size: NA; j_call: TRBJ1-6; cdr3_aa: CASSGRDSQGSYNSPLHF; cdr3_nt: TGTGCCAGCAGTGGCCGAGACAGTCAAGGCTCCTATAATTCACCCCTCCACTTT
v_call: TRBV11-3; d_call: TRBD2; cdr3_length: 16; clone_size: NA; j_call: TRBJ2-5; cdr3_aa: CASSRRTSGDGETQYF; cdr3_nt: TGTGCCAGCAGCCGGCGGACTAGCGGGGACGGGGAGACCCAGTACTTC
v_call: TRBV19; d_call: NA; cdr3_length: 13; clone_size: NA; j_call: TRBJ2-5; cdr3_aa: CASTQPPEETQYF; cdr3_nt: TGTGCCAGTACCCAACCGCCGGAGGAGACCCAGTACTTC
v_call: TRBV7-3; d_call: NA; cdr3_length: 15; clone_size: NA; j_call: TRBJ2-7; cdr3_aa: CASSLTRDKTYEQYF; cdr3_nt: TGTGCCAGCAGCTTAACCCGAGACAAAACCTACGAGCAGTACTTC
v_call: TRBV6-5; d_call: NA; cdr3_length: 12; clone_size: NA; j_call: TRBJ2-2; cdr3_aa: CASSRNTGELFF; cdr3_nt: TGTGCCAGCAGCAGAAACACCGGGGAGCTGTTTTTT
v_call: TRBV11-2; d_call: NA; cdr3_length: 16; clone_size: NA; j_call: TRBJ2-3; cdr3_aa: CASSPPTSLGTDTQYF; cdr3_nt: TGTGCCAGCAGCCCCCCAACTAGCTTGGGCACAGATACGCAGTATTTT
v_call: TRBV15; d_call: NA; cdr3_length: 15; clone_size: NA; j_call: TRBJ2-7; cdr3_aa: CATSRDYPESYEQYF; cdr3_nt: TGTGCCACCAGCAGAGACTATCCCGAGAGCTACGAGCAGTACTTC
v_call: TRBV30; d_call: TRBD2; cdr3_length: 18; clone_size: NA; j_call: TRBJ2-3; cdr3_aa: CAWSVGSSGLAGPDTQYF; cdr3_nt: TGTGCCTGGAGTGTAGGGAGCTCGGGACTAGCGGGACCAGATACGCAGTATTTT
v_call: TRBV4-3; d_call: TRBD1; cdr3_length: 13; clone_size: NA; j_call: TRBJ2-7; cdr3_aa: CASSQIRGYEQYF; cdr3_nt: TGCGCCAGCAGCCAGATCAGGGGGTACGAGCAGTACTTC
v_call: TRBV5-4; d_call: TRBD2; cdr3_length: 14; clone_size: NA; j_call: TRBJ2-7; cdr3_aa: CASSLAGTSYEQYF; cdr3_nt: TGTGCCAGCAGCTTGGCCGGGACTAGCTACGAGCAGTACTTC
v_call: TRBV24-1; d_call: TRBD1; cdr3_length: 15; clone_size: NA; j_call: TRBJ2-3; cdr3_aa: CATSDQGVSTDTQYF; cdr3_nt: TGTGCCACCAGTGACCAGGGGGTTAGCACAGATACGCAGTATTTT
v_call: TRBV19; d_call: NA; cdr3_length: 11; clone_size: once; j_call: TRBJ1-1; cdr3_aa: CASQDSFLAFF; cdr3_nt: TGTGCCAGCCAGGACAGTTTTCTGGCTTTCTTT
v_call: TRBV5-1; d_call: TRBD2; cdr3_length: 19; clone_size: NA; j_call: TRBJ2-5; cdr3_aa: CASSLAGLASGPSRETQYF; cdr3_nt: TGCGCCAGCAGCTTGGCCGGGTTGGCTAGCGGGCCATCGCGGGAGACCCAGTACTTC
v_call: TRBV29-1; d_call: NA; cdr3_length: 14; clone_size: NA; j_call: TRBJ2-7; cdr3_aa: CSVEVTGNTYEQYF; cdr3_nt: TGCAGCGTTGAAGTCACAGGCAATACCTACGAGCAGTACTTC
v_call: TRBV7-9; d_call: NA; cdr3_length: 16; clone_size: NA; j_call: TRBJ2-1; cdr3_aa: CASSLFHLSSYNEQFF; cdr3_nt: TGTGCCAGCAGCTTATTCCACCTCAGCTCCTACAATGAGCAGTTCTTC
v_call: TRBV19; d_call: NA; cdr3_length: 14; clone_size: NA; j_call: TRBJ1-4; cdr3_aa: CASKETGRNEKLFF; cdr3_nt: TGTGCCAGTAAGGAGACAGGCAGAAATGAAAAACTGTTTTTT
v_call: TRBV7-8; d_call: TRBD2; cdr3_length: 16; clone_size: NA; j_call: TRBJ2-1; cdr3_aa: CASSLGAGNSYNEQFF; cdr3_nt: TGTGCCAGCAGCCTAGGAGCGGGGAACTCCTACAATGAGCAGTTCTTC
v_call: TRBV7-2; d_call: TRBD2; cdr3_length: 17; clone_size: NA; j_call: TRBJ2-3; cdr3_aa: CASRVGTSGRRKDTQYF; cdr3_nt: TGTGCCAGCAGAGTCGGGACTAGCGGGAGGCGGAAAGATACGCAGTATTTT
v_call: TRBV7-3; d_call: TRBD2; cdr3_length: 15; clone_size: NA; j_call: TRBJ2-5; cdr3_aa: CASSLMGTSIETQYF; cdr3_nt: TGTGCCAGCAGCTTAATGGGGACTAGCATTGAGACCCAGTACTTC
v_call: TRBV2; d_call: NA; cdr3_length: 14; clone_size: NA; j_call: TRBJ1-1; cdr3_aa: CASSGRGLNTEAFF; cdr3_nt: TGTGCCAGCAGTGGTAGGGGCTTAAACACTGAAGCTTTCTTT
v_call: TRBV10-1; d_call: TRBD2; cdr3_length: 13; clone_size: few; j_call: TRBJ2-7; cdr3_aa: CASSHVTGGEQYF; cdr3_nt: TGCGCCAGCAGCCACGTAACGGGGGGCGAGCAGTACTTC
v_call: TRBV5-5; d_call: TRBD1; cdr3_length: 15; clone_size: NA; j_call: TRBJ1-1; cdr3_aa: CASSPRGTENTEAFF; cdr3_nt: TGTGCCAGCAGCCCAAGGGGGACAGAAAACACTGAAGCTTTCTTT
v_call: TRBV7-2; d_call: NA; cdr3_length: 15; clone_size: NA; j_call: TRBJ2-5; cdr3_aa: CASSLVGVGRETQYF; cdr3_nt: TGTGCCAGCAGCTTAGTAGGGGTCGGCAGGGAGACCCAGTACTTC